The present T cell receptor (beta chain) was sequenced within a study of blood T cell repertoires in COVID-19. Study as a whole: PBMCs, B-cell-depleted T cells, or T cells were the source of the cDNA or gDNA that made up the material.

The germline V and J ends were trimmed by 3 bases and 3 bases, with 14 bases remaining between them. The CDR3 sequence is 15 residues long. Germline CDR1 and CDR2: ENHRY and SYGVKD. Libraries were prepared by immunoSEQ multiplex PCR; TCRdb keeps only in-frame clonotypes and omits some of them. There are about 120,000 clones in the sample; 75% to 90% occur only once, and 6.5% to 10% lies in the top ten. This TCR was recovered from a man aged 65 to 85 with acute or convalescent COVID-19. Specimen: peripheral blood. V usage is TRBV10-3 and J usage is TRBJ1-1; D is uncertain. The CDR3 loop is CAISDDTHHHTEAFF. CDR3 nucleotide sequence: TGTGCCATCAGTGATGATACACACCACCACACTGAAGCTTTCTTT.